The rows below give T cell receptor beta chains drawn from one sample of a study of T cell responses to AZD1222 COVID-19 vaccine. Profiled with immunoSEQ multiplex PCR; TCRdb holds only in-frame clones, not every one. The sample shows more than 85,000 clones, roughly 82% of them seen only once. Sequences were derived from peripheral blood, sampled on day 0 of AZD1222 vaccination. The receptors were sampled from an adult in good health. The CDR3 runs from the conserved cysteine through the conserved F or W. Each record gives: D gene, clone size, J gene, V gene, CDR3 DNA, CDR3 protein. The D gene is left open where the match is weak. Size is omitted from some rows. Given values are once, few, many or a class for expanded clones.

- - TRBJ1-2 TRBV5-1 TGCGCCAGCAGCTTGGCCTTGGGGGTCTATGGCTACACCTTC CASSLALGVYGYTF
- once TRBJ2-6 TRBV29-1 TGCAGCGTTCGGACGAGCTCTGGGGCCAACGTCCTGACTTTC CSVRTSSGANVLTF
- - TRBJ2-1 TRBV7-2 TGTGCCAGCAGCTCAACAGGTGACTCCTACAATGAGCAGTTCTTC CASSSTGDSYNEQFF
- - TRBJ1-3 TRBV3-1/TRBV3-2 TGTGCCAGCAGCCCCCGGTCTGGAAACACCATATATTTT CASSPRSGNTIYF
TRBD1 medium-sized TRBJ2-7 TRBV10-1 TGCGCCAGCACAGGGGGCTCCTACGAGCAGTACTTC CASTGGSYEQYF
- - TRBJ2-3 TRBV7-9 TGTGCCAGCAACTTAAGCGGGTATGTCACAGATACGCAGTATTTT CASNLSGYVTDTQYF
TRBD1 - TRBJ2-7 TRBV2 TGTGCCAGCAATACAGGGACAGAATCCTACGAGCAGTACTTC CASNTGTESYEQYF
- - TRBJ2-7 TRBV2 TGTGCCAGCGGTCGGCTGGGGTACGAGCAGTACTTC CASGRLGYEQYF
- - TRBJ1-1 TRBV5-6 TGTGCCAGCAACTACCGACAGAGCGGGTCTGAAGCTTTCTTT CASNYRQSGSEAFF
- - TRBJ1-4 TRBV2 TGTGCCAGCAGGGAGGGAGAAAAACTGTTTTTT CASREGEKLFF
TRBD1 - TRBJ1-1 TRBV3-1/TRBV3-2 TGTGCCAGCAGCAACAGGGGGCTAGGAGCTTTCTTT CASSNRGLGAFF
TRBD1 few TRBJ2-2 TRBV7-9 TGTGCCAGCAGCTTAGGGCGGGGACAGGGCGCCACCGGGGAGCTGTTTTTT CASSLGRGQGATGELFF
- - TRBJ1-1 TRBV13 TGTGCCAGCAGAGACGCGGGGCAGAACACTGAAGCTTTCTTT CASRDAGQNTEAFF
- - TRBJ1-3 TRBV4-2 TGTGCCAGCAGCCAAGACGGGAGGGCTGGAAACACCATATATTTT CASSQDGRAGNTIYF
- - TRBJ2-7 TRBV3-1/TRBV3-2 TGTGCCAGCAGCCAAGGGGTGTACGAGCAGTACTTC CASSQGVYEQYF
TRBD1 - TRBJ2-5 TRBV4-3 TGCGCCAGCAGCCAAGACAGGGGGCGCGGGGAGACCCAGTACTTC CASSQDRGRGETQYF
- - TRBJ1-6 TRBV2 TGTGCCAGCAGAATGGTGGGAAGCGGTTCACCCCTCCACTTT CASRMVGSGSPLHF
- - TRBJ2-7 TRBV19 TGTGCCAGTAGTAGGGGAGCCTACGAGCAGTACTTC CASSRGAYEQYF
TRBD1 - TRBJ2-5 TRBV10-3 TGTGCCATCAGTGCTGGGACAGGGGTACAAGAGACCCAGTACTTC CAISAGTGVQETQYF
- - TRBJ1-3 TRBV5-1 TGCGCCAGCAGCTTGTGGGCAGGGGTTGACACCATATATTTT CASSLWAGVDTIYF
TRBD1 - TRBJ1-4 TRBV20-1 TGCAGTGCTAGTGCAGGGGGCGGTGAAAAACTGTTTTTT CSASAGGGEKLFF
TRBD1 - TRBJ1-2 TRBV25-1 TGTGCCAGCCGTCCTATAGAGGGAGGGGACAGGGACGATGGCTACACCTTC CASRPIEGGDRDDGYTF
- once TRBJ2-2 TRBV4-3 TGCGCCAGCAGCCAAGATAAGGCGCGGGGCCTAGACCGGGGAGCTGTTTTT CASSQDKARGLDRGAVF
TRBD2 - TRBJ2-5 TRBV9 TGTGCCAGCAGCCCGTCGGGGGGCTGGGGACTAGCGCGGGAGACCCAGTACTTC CASSPSGGWGLARETQYF